These 2 T cell receptor beta chains were sequenced from one sample in a study of shared clonotypes between healthy human individuals. Method: immunoSEQ multiplex PCR; TCRdb's copy keeps in-frame clones and lacks some. The table includes about 560,000 clones, around 81% detected once. Sequenced sample: PBMCs. The receptors come from a woman aged 40-49 years in good health. Some clones in this sample may be carry-over from other donors' samples.

This chain links TRBV7-2 with TRBJ1-4; D remains ambiguous. CDR3 length equals 13 residues. Germline V gene lookup returns CDR1 SGHTA and CDR2 FQGNSA. V gave up 5 bases and J gave up 8 bases, with 12 bases separating them. CDR3 coding DNA: TGTGCCAGCAGCACAGAATTCGACGAAAAACTGTTTTTT. It codes for CASSTEFDEKLFF.

The chain couples TRBV6-5 to TRBJ2-7, with 8 nucleotides matching TRBD2. The CDR3 is 14 amino acids. The germline gives CDR1 MNHEY, CDR2 SVGAGI. V dropped 4 bases and J dropped 2; count of bases not matched to a gene: 4. The CDR3 loop reads CASSFSGGPYEQYF. The CDR3, as DNA: TGTGCCAGCAGTTTCAGCGGGGGCCCCTACGAGCAGTACTTC.